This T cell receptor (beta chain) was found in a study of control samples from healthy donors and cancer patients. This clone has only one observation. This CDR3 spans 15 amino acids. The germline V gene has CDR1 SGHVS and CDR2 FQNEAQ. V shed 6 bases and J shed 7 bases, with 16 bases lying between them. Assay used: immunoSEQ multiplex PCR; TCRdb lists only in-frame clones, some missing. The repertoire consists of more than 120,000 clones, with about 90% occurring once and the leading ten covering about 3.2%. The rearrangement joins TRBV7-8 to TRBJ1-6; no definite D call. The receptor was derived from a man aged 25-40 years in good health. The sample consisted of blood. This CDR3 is CASRDDIIGNSPLHF. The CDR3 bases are TGTGCCAGCAGGGATGACATTATAGGGAATTCACCCCTCCACTTT.